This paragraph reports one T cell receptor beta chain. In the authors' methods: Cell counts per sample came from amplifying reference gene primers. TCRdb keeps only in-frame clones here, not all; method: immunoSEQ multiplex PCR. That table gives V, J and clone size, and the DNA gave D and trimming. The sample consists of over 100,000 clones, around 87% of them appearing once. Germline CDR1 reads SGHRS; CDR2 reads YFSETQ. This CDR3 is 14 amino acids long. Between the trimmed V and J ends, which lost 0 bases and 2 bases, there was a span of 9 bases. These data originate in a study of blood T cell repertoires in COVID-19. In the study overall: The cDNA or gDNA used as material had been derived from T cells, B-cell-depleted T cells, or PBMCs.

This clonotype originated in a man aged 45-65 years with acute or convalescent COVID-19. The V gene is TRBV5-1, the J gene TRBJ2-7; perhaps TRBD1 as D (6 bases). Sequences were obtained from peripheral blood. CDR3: CASSLGGQTYEQYF. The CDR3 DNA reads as TGCGCCAGCAGCTTGGGAGGACAGACCTACGAGCAGTACTTC.